The 28 T cell receptor beta chains reported below all come from one sample, sequenced in a study of blood T cell repertoires in COVID-19. The repertoire was sequenced with immunoSEQ multiplex PCR; TCRdb's copy has only in-frame clones and lacks some. The sample holds some 220,000 clones, about 86% seen once. Sequenced material: peripheral blood. These receptors came from a woman aged 25 to 39 who had recovered from COVID-19.

This chain links TRBV13 with TRBJ2-7; TRBD2 agrees at 9 bases. The CDR3 is made up of 13 amino acids. The germline V gene has CDR1 PRHDT and CDR2 FYEKMQ (reference sequence). With 8 bases clipped from V and 6 bases from J, the junction kept 8 bases outside the gene matches. The CDR3 DNA reads as TGTGCCAGCTCAGCGGGAGGAGGTGGCGAGCAGTACTTC. This encodes CASSAGGGGEQYF.

This clone was detected only once. This chain links TRBV6-5 with TRBJ1-2; weak D call: TRBD1 (5 bases). V lost 4 bases and J 4 bases, leaving 10 bases between the germline ends. The CDR3 has 13 amino acids. Germline lookup yields CDR1 MNHEY and CDR2 SVGAGI. The CDR3 loop reads CASSSTVIYGYTF. The CDR3 DNA is TGTGCCAGCAGTTCGACAGTAATCTATGGCTACACCTTC.

The chain employs TRBV5-6 and TRBJ2-7; 9 bases map to TRBD1. The trim removed 3 bases at V and 6 bases at J, leaving 10 bases unmatched. The CDR3 is made up of 15 amino acids. Germline V gene sequence: CDR1 SGHDT, CDR2 YYEEEE. CDR3 nucleotides: TGTGCCAGCAGCTCAACAGGGGGCGCTTTTGGCGAGCAGTACTTC. Residues: CASSSTGGAFGEQYF.

The chain joins TRBV30 to TRBJ1-1; 10 bases match TRBD1. Germline CDR1 GTSNPN, CDR2 SVGIG (reference sequence). This CDR3 is built from 14 residues. V lost 1 base, J lost 4 bases, and 3 bases stayed unmatched. The CDR3 DNA reads TGTGCCTGGAGTGGACAGGGGGCGGTCACTGAAGCTTTCTTT. It is translated as CAWSGQGAVTEAFF.

The rearrangement uses TRBV11-2 and TRBJ1-3, with no clear D. Trimming took off 7 bases at V and 0 bases at J, with 10 bases between the two ends. Looked up from germline, CDR1 is SGHAT and CDR2 is FQNNGV. The CDR3 sequence is 14 residues long. CDR3 in DNA: TGTGCCAGCAACCCGGTGAGCTCTGGAAACACCATATATTTT. Encoded protein: CASNPVSSGNTIYF.

The chain combines TRBV7-8 with TRBJ2-7; perhaps TRBD1 as D (5 bases). Between the trimmed V and J ends, which lost 0 bases and 3 bases, there was a span of 12 bases. This CDR3 contains 15 residues. The V gene's germline CDR1 is SGHVS and CDR2 FQNEAQ. The CDR3 loop is CASSLAQGPNYEQYF. CDR3 in DNA: TGTGCCAGCAGCTTAGCTCAGGGCCCCAACTACGAGCAGTACTTC. Looking up the rest from reference TRBV7-8 and TRBJ2-7 gives the full variable domain: GAGVSQSPRYKVAKRGQDVALRCDPISGHVSLFWYQQALGQGPEFLTYFQNEAQLDKSGLPSDRFFAERPEGSVSTLKIQRTQQEDSAVYLCASSLAQGPNYEQYFGPGTRLTVT.

V usage is TRBV20-1 and J usage is TRBJ1-2; no firm D call. Germline V gene lookup returns CDR1 DFQATT and CDR2 SNEGSKA (reference sequence). Trimming took off 1 base at V and 5 bases at J, with 5 bases between the two ends. The CDR3 loop spans 11 amino acids. This CDR3 reads CSARGQYGYTF. The CDR3 DNA reads TGCAGTGCTAGAGGGCAGTATGGCTACACCTTC.

The V call is TRBV5-1, the J call TRBJ2-5; TRBD1 is a possible D gene (6 bases). V was trimmed by 2 bases and J by 2 bases, leaving 10 bases between them. This CDR3 has 14 amino acids. CDR1 is SGHRS, CDR2 YFSETQ, per germline. As DNA, the CDR3 is TGCGCCAGCAGCTTTAGAACAGGGCAAGAGACCCAGTACTTC. Amino acid sequence: CASSFRTGQETQYF.

V and J are TRBV30 and TRBJ1-1, with a tentative D call TRBD1 (6 bases). Germline-derived CDR1 and CDR2 are GTSNPN and SVGIG (reference sequence). Trimming removed 2 bases from V and 5 bases from J, with 9 bases in between. This CDR3 region has 12 residues. The CDR3 here is CAWSNTGTEAFF. The CDR3 DNA reads TGTGCCTGGAGTAACACAGGGACTGAAGCTTTCTTT.

This clone was seen only once. This chain joins TRBV4-1 and TRBJ2-7; D is possibly TRBD2 (6 bases). The V end was cut by 0 bases, the J end by 2 bases, with 17 bases between. Looked up from germline, CDR1 is MGHRA and CDR2 is YSYEKL. The CDR3 has 17 amino acids. The DNA of the CDR3 is TGCGCCAGCAGCCAAGATTATCGGCGTGGAGGGGCCTACGAGCAGTACTTC. This gives the protein CASSQDYRRGGAYEQYF.

J is TRBJ2-3 and V is TRBV9; D is unresolved. V lost 3 bases to trimming and J lost 6 bases, with 11 bases between them. The V gene's germline CDR1 is SGDLS and CDR2 YYNGEE. The CDR3 has 13 amino acids. CDR3 nucleotide sequence: TGTGCCAGCAGCGCGAGGCTATCCGATACGCAGTATTTT. Translated: CASSARLSDTQYF.

This rearrangement joins TRBV28 to TRBJ1-1, with TRBD1 as a possible D gene (5 bases). The germline gives CDR1 MDHEN, CDR2 SYDVKM. V gave up 5 bases and J gave up 1 base, with 14 bases separating them. This CDR3 comprises 15 residues. CDR3 sequence (DNA): TGTGCCAGCAGTCCTTCCGTCGGGGGGAACACTGAAGCTTTCTTT. This gives the protein CASSPSVGGNTEAFF. Supplemented by reference TRBV28 and TRBJ1-1, the full variable domain reads DVKVTQSSRYLVKRTGEKVFLECVQDMDHENMFWYRQDPGLGLRLIYFSYDVKMKEKGDIPEGYSVSREKKERFSLILESASTNQTSMYLCASSPSVGGNTEAFFGQGTRLTVV.

The chain joins TRBV6-6 to TRBJ2-3; a weak D match, TRBD2 (7 bases). CDR3 length: 16 amino acids. Germline V lookup: CDR1 MNHNY, CDR2 SVGAGI (reference sequence). V was shortened by 6 bases and J by 3 bases, with 19 bases between the two germline ends. CDR3 DNA: TGTGCCAGCAGCCCTGTAGGGGGAGGGCCGACAGATACGCAGTATTTT. Protein sequence: CASSPVGGGPTDTQYF.

This rearrangement joins TRBV18 to TRBJ2-7; D is undetermined. Trimming removed 4 bases at V and 0 bases at J, with 7 bases between. Germline V gene lookup returns CDR1 KGHSH and CDR2 LQKENI. The CDR3 runs 13 residues. CDR3 DNA sequence: TGTGCCAGCTCACTACAAAACTCCTACGAGCAGTACTTC. Translated, it gives CASSLQNSYEQYF.

This clone was seen more than once but under ten times. The chain combines TRBV2 with TRBJ2-7; 13 bases line up with TRBD2. The CDR3 covers 15 residues. Germline assignment: CDR1 SNHLY and CDR2 FYNNEI. V lost 9 bases, J lost 7 bases, and 12 bases stayed unmatched. CDR3 residues: CASRVGLAGVKEQYF. CDR3 DNA sequence: TGTGCCAGTAGGGTCGGACTAGCGGGAGTAAAAGAGCAGTACTTC.

The chain carries TRBV5-1 and TRBJ1-6; 8 bases map to TRBD1. Germline CDR1 and CDR2: SGHRS and YFSETQ. This CDR3 spans 16 amino acids. After removal of 4 bases from V and 7 bases from J, the junction contained 10 bases not matched to a gene. The CDR3, as DNA: TGCGCCAGCAGCGTAGGGGGACAGGCCCTCAATTCACCCCTCCACTTT. Its translation is CASSVGGQALNSPLHF.

The genes are TRBV28 and TRBJ2-2, with a possible D match to TRBD1 (8 bases). Germline V lookup: CDR1 MDHEN, CDR2 SYDVKM. The CDR3 consists of 15 residues. V lost 5 bases, J lost 3 bases, and 13 bases lay in between. The CDR3 protein is CASSGTGGDTGELFF. Here the CDR3 DNA reads TGTGCCAGCAGTGGTACAGGGGGGGACACCGGGGAGCTGTTTTTT. Supplemented by reference TRBV28 and TRBJ2-2, the full variable domain reads DVKVTQSSRYLVKRTGEKVFLECVQDMDHENMFWYRQDPGLGLRLIYFSYDVKMKEKGDIPEGYSVSREKKERFSLILESASTNQTSMYLCASSGTGGDTGELFFGEGSRLTVL.

The CDR3 bases are TGTGCCACCAGCAGAGATCAATGGCGGGGCCGCTCCCAGTACCAAGAGACCCAGTACTTC. It specifies CATSRDQWRGRSQYQETQYF. This sequence joins TRBV15 and TRBJ2-5; the D gene is possibly TRBD2 (6 bases). In germline, CDR1 is LNHNV, CDR2 YYDKDF (reference sequence). This CDR3 is built from 20 residues. V lost 0 bases to trimming and J lost 0 bases, with 23 bases between them. Combining the CDR3 with reference TRBV15 and TRBJ2-5 gives the whole variable domain DAMVIQNPRYQVTQFGKPVTLSCSQTLNHNVMYWYQQKSSQAPKLLFHYYDKDFNNEADTPDNFQSRRPNTSFCFLDIRSPGLGDTAMYLCATSRDQWRGRSQYQETQYFGPGTRLLVL.

The chain is built from TRBV7-3 and TRBJ2-5; D remains unclear. V was cut by 5 bases and J by 4 bases, with 11 bases left in between. The CDR3 runs 13 residues. Germline loops: CDR1 SGHTA, CDR2 FQGTGA. The CDR3 DNA is TGTGCCAGCAGCCGCGATATAAGAGAGACCCAGTACTTC. Its protein product is CASSRDIRETQYF.

This clone has just a few counts. The rearrangement links TRBV28 to TRBJ2-7; D perhaps matches TRBD2 (6 bases). This CDR3 comprises 15 residues. Trimming removed 4 bases from V and 5 bases from J, with 18 bases in between. Per the germline V gene, CDR1 is MDHEN and CDR2 is SYDVKM. The CDR3 DNA reads TGTGCCAGCAGTTCTGAGTTACGGGGGACCCACGAGCAGTACTTC. Translation gives CASSSELRGTHEQYF.

The CDR3 DNA is TGTGCCAGCAGCTTAGTGACGGGGGCTAATGAAAAACTGTTTTTT. This translates into CASSLVTGANEKLFF. The V gene is TRBV7-9, the J gene TRBJ1-4; D might be TRBD1 (5 bases). CDR1 is SEHNR, CDR2 FQNEAQ, per germline (reference sequence). Trimming left V 1 base short and J 3 bases short, with 9 bases between. The CDR3 is 15 residues long. The full variable domain, rest sourced from reference TRBV7-9 and TRBJ1-4, is DTGVSQNPRHKITKRGQNVTFRCDPISEHNRLYWYRQTLGQGPEFLTYFQNEAQLEKSRLLSDRFSAERPKGSFSTLEIQRTEQGDSAMYLCASSLVTGANEKLFFGSGTQLSVL.

This clone was seen a single time. CDR3 sequence: CASSLRLNSDTYEQYF. CDR3 nucleotide sequence: TGTGCCAGCAGCCTTCGGTTAAATAGCGATACTTACGAGCAGTACTTC. The chain combines TRBV13 with TRBJ2-7, with D possibly being TRBD2 (5 bases). The V gene's germline CDR1 is PRHDT and CDR2 FYEKMQ (reference sequence). The CDR3 has 16 residues. Trimming shortened V by 5 bases and J by 4 bases, and 21 bases separated the two germline ends.

CDR3 bases: TGTGCCAGCGGAGTGTCGATAAACAATGAGCAGTTCTTC. Amino acids: CASGVSINNEQFF. The V and J genes are TRBV19 and TRBJ2-1; unclear D gene. This CDR3 region has 13 residues. Trimming took 9 bases from V and 5 from J, leaving 14 bases between them. In germline, CDR1 is LNHDA, CDR2 SQIVND (reference sequence).

The chain has TRBV19 and TRBJ2-2; 10 bases agree with TRBD2. V lost 6 bases to trimming and J lost 1 base; unmatched junction nucleotides: 2. The CDR3 is made up of 15 amino acids. Germline V CDR1 and CDR2: LNHDA, SQIVND (reference sequence). CDR3 nucleotide sequence: TGTGCCAGTAGCGGACTAGCGGAGAACACCGGGGAGCTGTTTTTT. This sequence encodes CASSGLAENTGELFF.

There are a few counts of this clone. The chain carries TRBV5-6 and TRBJ1-1, with D maybe TRBD1 (6 bases). Germline V gene data show CDR1 as SGHDT and CDR2 as YYEEEE. This CDR3 is 15 amino acids long. Trimming shortened V by 3 bases and J by 2 bases, and 14 bases separated the two germline ends. CDR3 DNA: TGTGCCAGCAGCTCGCCGGGGGGGCTAAACACTGAAGCTTTCTTT. The encoded protein is CASSSPGGLNTEAFF. Full variable domain (rest looked up from reference TRBV5-6 and TRBJ1-1): DAGVTQSPTHLIKTRGQQVTLRCSPKSGHDTVSWYQQALGQGPQFIFQYYEEEERQRGNFPDRFSGHQFPNYSSELNVNALLLGDSALYLCASSSPGGLNTEAFFGQGTRLTVV.

J is TRBJ2-2 and V is TRBV29-1; 8 bases fit TRBD1. This CDR3 has 16 amino acids. CDR1 and CDR2 (germline): SQVTM, ANQGSEA. Trimming at V came to 3 bases and at J to 1 base, leaving 7 bases not matched to a gene. The CDR3 here is CSVEQGAFMNTGELFF. The CDR3, as DNA: TGCAGCGTTGAGCAGGGGGCTTTTATGAACACCGGGGAGCTGTTTTTT.

The V gene is TRBV10-2, the J gene TRBJ2-2; 7 nucleotides line up with TRBD1. CDR3 length: 13 residues. Germline-derived CDR1 and CDR2 are WSHSY and SAAADI. The V gene end was trimmed by 5 bases and the J gene end by 6 bases; junction bases not matched to a gene: 3. Here the CDR3 DNA reads TGCGCCAGCAGTAGTCAGGGGGCCGGGGAGCTGTTTTTT. It yields the protein CASSSQGAGELFF.

This clone was seen only a few times. The V gene is TRBV19, the J gene TRBJ2-2; D may be TRBD2 (6 bases). The V gene lost 1 base and the J gene lost 8 bases, with 8 bases spanning the gap. CDR1 is LNHDA and CDR2 is SQIVND in the germline V gene (reference sequence). The CDR3 is 13 amino acids. CDR3 in DNA: TGTGCCAGTAGTATAGTGGCGGGAGGGGAGCTGTTTTTT. Translating gives CASSIVAGGELFF.